This TCR beta chain was identified during a study of shared clonotypes between healthy human individuals. Study background: CD4 naive and memory got three plates each, CD8 naive two, CD8 memory one.

Terminally differentiated effector memory CD45RA+ cells were excluded from the naive CD8 cells, which were CD45RO-negative and positively selected for CCR7. Donors were Caucasian adults residing in Nashville, Tennessee, USA. To note about this clone: Its target is unknown.

The protocol was immunoSEQ multiplex PCR, while the TCRdb copy is restricted to in-frame clones and leaves out a portion. The table has hundreds of thousands of clones, 80% to 95% seen once. The germline V gene has CDR1 SGHAT and CDR2 FQNNGV. CDR3 length: 12 residues. The germline V and J ends were trimmed by 1 base and 7 bases, with 7 bases remaining between them. Study-wide results and limits: Compared with clonotypes that all four donors shared, non-shared clonotypes had lower generation probabilities. Richness estimates generally favored naive over memory subsets.

Sequencing used naive CD8+ T cells sorted from blood. The chain joins TRBV11-2 to TRBJ1-2; possibly TRBD1 for D (5 bases). The receptor was derived from a man younger than 45 in good health. The CDR3 loop reads CASSLGQLGYTF. In DNA form, the CDR3 reads TGTGCCAGCAGCTTAGGACAGCTTGGCTACACCTTC.